The next 18 T cell receptor beta chains were all read from a single sample in a study of blood T cell repertoires in COVID-19. Repertoires were generated with immunoSEQ multiplex PCR, while TCRdb's copy carries only in-frame clones and drops some. Here the sample spans 250,000 or so clones, 90% being singletons. The sequencing sample was made of peripheral blood. These receptors came from a woman aged 55-75 years with COVID-19, enrolled during active disease.

The J gene is TRBJ2-7, the V gene TRBV4-1, with 8 positions matching TRBD1. The V and J ends lost 1 base and 12 bases, in that order; junction bases with no gene match: 11. The CDR3 totals 14 residues. CDR1 and CDR2 from the germline V gene are MGHRA and YSYEKL. The CDR3 bases are TGCGCCAGCAGCCAAGCGGAAGGACAGGGCTACTCGTACTTC. Translated: CASSQAEGQGYSYF.

V usage is TRBV5-5 and J usage is TRBJ1-2; the match to TRBD1 covers 9 bases. The V and J ends lost 0 bases and 4 bases, in that order; junction bases with no gene match: 7. Germline lookup yields CDR1 SGHKS and CDR2 YYEKEE (reference sequence). The CDR3 runs 16 residues. Here the CDR3 reads CASSLAPGTGTYGYTF. In DNA, the CDR3 is TGTGCCAGCAGCTTGGCCCCCGGGACAGGGACCTATGGCTACACCTTC. Drawing the rest from reference TRBV5-5 and TRBJ1-2, the complete variable domain is DAGVTQSPTHLIKTRGQQVTLRCSPISGHKSVSWYQQVLGQGPQFIFQYYEKEERGRGNFPDRFSARQFPNYSSELNVNALLLGDSALYLCASSLAPGTGTYGYTFGSGTRLTVV.

The chain has TRBV12-5 and TRBJ2-2, with a tentative D call TRBD1 (5 bases). Germline CDR1 is LGHNT and CDR2 is FRNRAP. Trimming stripped 2 bases from V and 5 bases from J, with 24 bases between. This CDR3 comprises 19 residues. Written as DNA, the CDR3 is TGTGCTAGTGGTTTGAGGGGCCCCCGAGGTTCGAACCGGACCGGGGAGCTGTTTTTT. Its protein product is CASGLRGPRGSNRTGELFF.

The chain employs TRBV6-5 and TRBJ1-2, with TRBD1 as a possible D gene (6 bases). There are 15 residues in the CDR3. Per germline, CDR1 MNHEY and CDR2 SVGAGI. V lost 7 bases and J lost 0, with 15 bases in between. CDR3 nucleotides: TGTGCCAGCAACACGGGACAAGCAACTAACTATGGCTACACCTTC. Translation gives CASNTGQATNYGYTF.

The chain links TRBV3-1 (or the pseudogene TRBV3-2) to TRBJ1-1; D gene ambiguous. This CDR3 spans 13 amino acids. Germline lookup yields CDR1 LGHDT and CDR2 YNNKEL (reference sequence). Trimming pared 1 base from V and 3 bases from J, leaving 6 bases between. DNA for the CDR3: TGTGCCAGCAGCCAAGGGGCAGACACTGAAGCTTTCTTT. As protein: CASSQGADTEAFF.

This chain links TRBV13 with TRBJ1-3; possible D gene TRBD1, 5 bases. Germline assignment: CDR1 PRHDT and CDR2 FYEKMQ (reference sequence). V shed 2 bases and J shed 0 bases, with 17 bases lying between them. There are 18 residues in the CDR3. CDR3 amino acids: CASSLLAGQYGSGNTIYF. In DNA, the CDR3 is TGTGCCAGCAGCTTATTGGCAGGGCAATATGGCTCTGGAAACACCATATATTTT.

The J gene is TRBJ2-3, the V gene TRBV7-9; 7 bases are shared with TRBD1. Per the germline V gene, CDR1 is SEHNR and CDR2 is FQNEAQ (reference sequence). There are 15 residues in the CDR3. V dropped 1 base and J dropped 4; count of bases not matched to a gene: 5. DNA for the CDR3: TGTGCCAGCAGCTTAGGACAGGGCCCCTCAGATACGCAGTATTTT. It is translated as CASSLGQGPSDTQYF.

CDR3 loop: CASSERPTGELFF. DNA for the CDR3: TGTGCCAGCAGTGAGAGGCCCACCGGGGAGCTGTTTTTT. This chain joins TRBV5-4 and TRBJ2-2, with no clear D. Germline V CDR1 and CDR2: SGHNT, YYREEE (reference sequence). Trimming pared 5 bases from V and 4 bases from J, leaving 9 bases between. The CDR3 length is 13 residues.

The chain carries TRBV3-1 (or the pseudogene TRBV3-2) and TRBJ1-6; the D is unclear. Per the germline V gene, CDR1 is LGHDT and CDR2 is YNNKEL (reference sequence). Trimming took 1 base from V and 10 from J, leaving 17 bases between them. CDR3 length: 16 residues. CDR3 region: CASSQAPGRRNSPLHF. CDR3 DNA sequence: TGTGCCAGCAGCCAAGCGCCAGGAAGAAGGAACTCACCCCTCCACTTT.

The V call is TRBV5-1, the J call TRBJ2-2; 9 nucleotides align to TRBD2. The trim removed 5 bases at V and 0 bases at J, leaving 2 bases unmatched. CDR3 length: 15 residues. Germline loops: CDR1 SGHRS, CDR2 YFSETQ. The CDR3 spells CASRGLATNTGELFF. The CDR3 region has the DNA TGCGCCAGCAGGGGACTAGCAACGAACACCGGGGAGCTGTTTTTT.

This clone showed up just once. This chain joins TRBV15 and TRBJ1-5; D is perhaps TRBD1 (5 bases). Germline CDR1 reads LNHNV; CDR2 reads YYDKDF (reference sequence). CDR3 length: 16 residues. V lost 0 bases, J lost 3 bases, and 12 bases lay in between. In nucleotides, the CDR3 is TGTGCCACCAGCAGAGATGGGGGGTATGACAATCAGCCCCAGCATTTT. Translating it yields CATSRDGGYDNQPQHF.

V and J are TRBV3-1 (or the pseudogene TRBV3-2) and TRBJ2-7, with 9 bases aligning to TRBD2. In germline, CDR1 is LGHDT, CDR2 YNNKEL (reference sequence). CDR3 length: 14 amino acids. Unmatched junction bases numbered 4, after V lost 3 bases and J lost 4 bases. In DNA form, the CDR3 reads TGTGCCAGCAGCCACGCGGGGGGGCCATACGAGCAGTACTTC. It codes for CASSHAGGPYEQYF.

The V call is TRBV9, the J call TRBJ1-2; D is uncertain. CDR1 and CDR2 (germline): SGDLS, YYNGEE. The CDR3 totals 13 residues. The ends were cut back, 0 bases at V and 13 bases at J, with 16 bases in the middle. The CDR3, as DNA: TGTGCCAGCAGCGTAGAAGTGAGCGGGGTCTCCACCTTC. It yields the protein CASSVEVSGVSTF. Drawing the rest from reference TRBV9 and TRBJ1-2, the complete variable domain is DSGVTQTPKHLITATGQRVTLRCSPRSGDLSVYWYQQSLDQGLQFLIQYYNGEERAKGNILERFSAQQFPDLHSELNLSSLELGDSALYFCASSVEVSGVSTFGSGTRLTVV.

This chain uses TRBV5-1 with TRBJ1-4, with TRBD1 matching 10 bases. The germline V gene has CDR1 SGHRS and CDR2 YFSETQ. This CDR3 has 15 residues. V shed 0 bases, J shed 8 bases, and the junction held 4 bases outside the gene matches. CDR3 DNA sequence: TGCGCCAGCAGCTTGGAAGGGACAGGGGACGAAAAACTGTTTTTT. It translates to CASSLEGTGDEKLFF.

This sequence joins TRBV9 and TRBJ1-2; the D is unclear. V gave up 3 bases and J gave up 11 bases, with 11 bases separating them. CDR1 is SGDLS, CDR2 YYNGEE, per germline. The CDR3 loop spans 11 amino acids. The CDR3 loop reads CASSGTHGYTF. CDR3 DNA: TGTGCCAGCAGCGGAACCCACGGGTACACCTTC.

The chain has TRBV7-2 and TRBJ2-2, with TRBD2 identical over 7 bases. CDR1 is SGHTA and CDR2 is FQGNSA in the germline V gene. This CDR3 has 14 residues. Trimming at V came to 7 bases and at J to 1 base, leaving 3 bases not matched to a gene. CDR3 in DNA: TGTGCCAGCACGCTAGCGGTGAACACCGGGGAGCTGTTTTTT. Translating it yields CASTLAVNTGELFF. Supplemented by reference TRBV7-2 and TRBJ2-2, the full variable domain reads GAGVSQSPSNKVTEKGKDVELRCDPISGHTALYWYRQSLGQGLEFLIYFQGNSAPDKSGLPSDRFSAERTGGSVSTLTIQRTQQEDSAVYLCASTLAVNTGELFFGEGSRLTVL.

The gene calls are TRBV6-6 and TRBJ1-5; TRBD1 matches at 8 bases. Looked up from germline, CDR1 is MNHNY and CDR2 is SVGAGI (reference sequence). The CDR3 length is 16 residues. The ends lost 2 bases at V and 6 bases at J; junction bases unmatched: 9. DNA of the CDR3: TGTGCCAGCAGTTACGGTCCAGGGGGCGCGGGTCAGCCCCAGCATTTT. Its protein is CASSYGPGGAGQPQHF.

The chain is built from TRBV10-3 and TRBJ2-6; D is perhaps TRBD1 (5 bases). CDR3 size: 18 residues. Per germline, CDR1 ENHRY and CDR2 SYGVKD. Trimming left V 2 bases short and J 2 bases short, with 16 bases between. CDR3 in amino acids: CAISEGLSGMTGANVLTF. The DNA for the CDR3 is TGTGCCATCAGTGAGGGGTTATCAGGGATGACTGGGGCCAACGTCCTGACTTTC.